This T cell receptor (beta chain) was sequenced for a study of cytomegalovirus exposure and HLA in healthy donors. Study results and limitations: The study labeled fewer than 200 TCR beta chains cytomegalovirus-associated.

The PCR employed 60 Vbeta primers together with 13 Jbeta primers. Clones were read by immunoSEQ multiplex PCR, and TCRdb kept only the in-frame ones, dropping some. The sample contains about 73,000 clones, roughly 75% of which appear only once. Details on this clone: Its antigen is not identified.

The sequenced material came from PBMCs. This clonotype originated in a male donor in good health and CMV-seronegative.

The CDR3 DNA reads as TGTGCCAGCAGCAGAGGTGGCACTGAAGCTTTCTTT. As protein: CASSRGGTEAFF. J is TRBJ1-1 and V is TRBV11-3, with D unresolved. V shed 5 bases and J shed 4 bases, with 8 bases lying between them. This CDR3 contains 12 residues. Germline V gene data show CDR1 as SGHNT and CDR2 as YENEEA.